Listed here are 9 T cell receptor beta chains from one sample, sequenced in a study of CXCR3-negative and CXCR3-positive naive CD8 T cells. Their antigen targets remain unknown. Study-wide points: CXCR3-negative naive cells had less hydrophobic TRB CDR3s than did CXCR3-positive naive cells.

Libraries of TRB cDNA were made by 5' RACE and carried UMIs. TCRdb re-called the 5' RACE reads and shows each CDR3 protein once, DNA omitted. The sample has 120,000 to 150,000 distinct CDR3 sequences; the top ten hold under 0.35%. Sequenced input: naive CXCR3+ CD8+ T cells from blood. Specified subset: CD45RO-CCR7+CD27+CD95- naive CD8+ T cells expressing CXCR3 (TNR3+). These TCRs come from a human donor in good health. Some clones in this sample may be carry-over from other donors' samples.

This rearrangement joins TRBV28 to TRBJ2-7; the TRBD2 assignment by TCRdb is unverifiable without DNA. Germline V gene lookup returns CDR1 MDHEN and CDR2 SYDVKM. CDR3 length equals 16 residues. The chain's CDR3 is CASRAGTSGGAGEQYF.

The rearrangement links TRBV12-3 or TRBV12-4 to TRBJ2-5; TCRdb outputs TRBD1, but without DNA this stays unchecked. This CDR3 spans 14 amino acids. The CDR3: CASRPQRGEETQYF.

The rearrangement uses TRBV28 and TRBJ2-5; TCRdb's D gene call, TRBD1, goes unchecked for lack of DNA. CDR3 length equals 15 residues. CDR1 MDHEN and CDR2 SYDVKM come from the germline V gene. Here the CDR3 reads CASRSGQGFGETQYF.

This chain's CDR3 is CASSHGQDYEQYF. V usage is TRBV5-1 and J usage is TRBJ2-7; there is no DNA to check the TCRdb D call of TRBD1. This CDR3 spans 13 amino acids. The germline V gene has CDR1 SGHRS and CDR2 YFSETQ.

The chain carries TRBV14 and TRBJ2-3. The germline V gene has CDR1 SGHDN and CDR2 FVKESK. There are 15 residues in the CDR3. This CDR3 reads CASSLVRSSTDTQYF.

The chain has TRBV14 and TRBJ2-1; the TCRdb D gene call, TRBD2, has no DNA to confirm it. The CDR3 runs 12 residues. Germline V gives CDR1 SGHDN, CDR2 FVKESK. The chain's CDR3 is CASSQLADEQFF.

The chain recombines TRBV25-1 with TRBJ2-7. The CDR3 contains 12 residues. The germline V gene encodes CDR1 MGHDK and CDR2 SYGVNS. Here the CDR3 reads CASSASGYEQYF.

The genes are TRBV7-3 and TRBJ1-1; without DNA, the TCRdb call of TRBD1 cannot be checked. CDR3 length equals 13 residues. Germline-derived CDR1 and CDR2 are SGHTA and FQGTGA. CDR3 protein: CASSLLSQSEAFF.

V gene TRBV9 combines with J gene TRBJ2-7; the TCRdb D gene call, TRBD2, has no DNA to confirm it. The CDR3 length is 14 residues. Germline V gene data show CDR1 as SGDLS and CDR2 as YYNGEE. This chain's CDR3 is CASSAGGAGYEQYF.